A single sample is the source of the 31 T cell receptor beta chains below, sequenced in a study of OX40 agonist ivuxolimab in advanced cancers. This table comes from immunoSEQ multiplex PCR, and its TCRdb copy is limited to in-frame clones, with some not included. The data contain some 26,000 clones, 85% of them singletons. The sequencing here drew on CD4+ or CD8+ T cells sorted from blood, taken in a trial of the OX40 agonist ivuxolimab. The receptors derive from an adult with an advanced solid tumor such as melanoma, head and neck, liver or kidney cancer.

The CDR3 DNA follows: TGTGCCAGCAACCAACCCGTCACTAGCGGGACCACAGATACGCAGTATTTT. It specifies CASNQPVTSGTTDTQYF. The chain has TRBV6-4 and TRBJ2-3, with 10 positions matching TRBD2. The germline gives CDR1 MRHNA, CDR2 SNTAGT. V shed 7 bases and J 2 bases; nucleotides not matched to a gene: 12. The CDR3 extends over 17 amino acids.

This clone was seen a single time. V usage is TRBV4-1 and J usage is TRBJ2-7; the D gene is possibly TRBD1 (6 bases). Germline CDR1 reads MGHRA; CDR2 reads YSYEKL. V was pared by 3 bases and J by 0 bases, with 12 bases between. The CDR3 sequence is 15 residues long. In DNA form, the CDR3 reads TGCGCCAGCAGCCAGGAGGACAGCAGCTCCTACGAGCAGTACTTC. As protein: CASSQEDSSSYEQYF.

V is TRBV11-2 and J is TRBJ2-4; D possibly corresponds to TRBD2 (6 bases). Trimming took 5 bases from V and 0 from J, leaving 20 bases between them. Germline loops: CDR1 SGHAT, CDR2 FQNNGV. The CDR3 contains 18 residues. CDR3 protein: CASSGGVPNLLAKNIQYF. As DNA, the CDR3 is TGTGCCAGCAGCGGAGGGGTCCCTAATCTCCTAGCCAAAAACATTCAGTACTTC. Full variable domain (missing parts from reference TRBV11-2 and TRBJ2-4): EAGVAQSPRYKIIEKRQSVAFWCNPISGHATLYWYQQILGQGPKLLIQFQNNGVVDDSQLPKDRFSAERLKGVDSTLKIQPAKLEDSAVYLCASSGGVPNLLAKNIQYFGAGTRLSVL.

The rearrangement uses TRBV7-9 and TRBJ2-5; TRBD2 agrees at 7 bases. Germline CDR1 and CDR2: SEHNR and FQNEAQ (reference sequence). The J segment lost 4 bases and the V segment lost 4 bases, leaving 3 bases of the junction unmatched. This CDR3 spans 13 amino acids. CDR3: CASSSWGGETQYF. The CDR3, as DNA: TGTGCCAGCAGCTCCTGGGGGGGAGAGACCCAGTACTTC.

CDR3 sequence (DNA): TGTGCCAGCAGTGAATGGTCGGACACCCGTACCCTCTACAATGAGCAGTTCTTC. This codes for CASSEWSDTRTLYNEQFF. The rearrangement joins TRBV6-1 to TRBJ2-1; a possible D gene is TRBD1 (5 bases). The germline gives CDR1 MNHNS, CDR2 SASEGT. This CDR3 has 18 residues. Trimming took 2 bases from V and 3 from J, leaving 20 bases between them.

This clone was observed a single time. CDR3 sequence: CASSAGERGTGETQYF. In DNA, the CDR3 is TGTGCCAGCAGCGCGGGTGAAAGAGGGACGGGAGAGACCCAGTACTTC. The rearrangement links TRBV9 to TRBJ2-5; D is perhaps TRBD1 or TRBD2 (5 bases each). The length of the CDR3 is 16 residues. V lost 3 bases to trimming and J lost 4 bases, with 19 bases between them. From germline, CDR1 is SGDLS and CDR2 YYNGEE. The complete variable domain, with remaining parts taken from reference TRBV9 and TRBJ2-5, reads DSGVTQTPKHLITATGQRVTLRCSPRSGDLSVYWYQQSLDQGLQFLIQYYNGEERAKGNILERFSAQQFPDLHSELNLSSLELGDSALYFCASSAGERGTGETQYFGPGTRLLVL.

This clone was counted once. The J gene is TRBJ2-7, the V gene TRBV19; 10 bases agree with TRBD1. Germline CDR1 and CDR2: LNHDA and SQIVND (reference sequence). This CDR3 spans 17 amino acids. Unmatched junction bases numbered 13, after V lost 5 bases and J lost 3 bases. CDR3 in DNA: TGTGCCAGTAGTGACCTACCGGGACAGGGGAAGGGCTACGAGCAGTACTTC. Protein: CASSDLPGQGKGYEQYF.

The chain combines TRBV30 with TRBJ2-5; 8 nucleotides match TRBD1. Per germline, CDR1 GTSNPN and CDR2 SVGIG (reference sequence). J lost 5 bases, V lost 5 bases, and 7 bases had no gene match. This CDR3 is built from 13 residues. The CDR3, as DNA: TGTGCCTGGGACGGACAGGGAGAGGAGACCCAGTACTTC. Its protein product is CAWDGQGEETQYF.

The rearrangement links TRBV10-2 to TRBJ2-1; 7 bases are shared with TRBD2. Trimming cost V 3 bases and J 2 bases; bases outside gene matches: 4. The CDR3 is 15 residues long. CDR1 and CDR2 (germline): WSHSY, SAAADI. For the CDR3, the DNA is TGCGCCAGCAGTGACTTAGCGGGCGCCTACAATGAGCAGTTCTTC. It codes for CASSDLAGAYNEQFF.

The rearrangement joins TRBV7-8 to TRBJ2-7, with D possibly matching TRBD1 (5 bases). The CDR3 sequence is 14 residues long. Per germline, CDR1 SGHVS and CDR2 FQNEAQ. V gave up 2 bases and J gave up 2 bases, with 10 bases separating them. The CDR3 nucleotides read TGTGCCAGCAGCTTAAGGGGCACAACCTACGAGCAGTACTTC. As protein: CASSLRGTTYEQYF.

In this sample, this clone turned up a few times. This chain links TRBV11-2 with TRBJ1-2; 8 positions agree with TRBD1. Germline V gene data show CDR1 as SGHAT and CDR2 as FQNNGV. This CDR3 region has 13 residues. V lost 6 bases, J lost 4 bases, and 4 bases stayed unmatched. CDR3 residues: CASRPGGSYGYTF. In DNA form, the CDR3 reads TGTGCCAGCAGGCCAGGGGGCTCCTATGGCTACACCTTC.

CDR3 residues: CSVQLFTQYF. As DNA, the CDR3 is TGCAGCGTTCAGCTGTTTACTCAGTACTTC. The chain couples TRBV29-1 to TRBJ2-5; D remains unclear. With 5 bases removed from V and 11 bases from J, the gap between germline ends came to 12 bases. Germline CDR1 and CDR2: SQVTM and ANQGSEA. The CDR3 extends over 10 amino acids.

The chain has TRBV7-9 and TRBJ1-2; 8 bases are a match to TRBD1. CDR3 length: 13 residues. The trim removed 1 base at V and 5 bases at J, leaving 0 bases unmatched. Germline CDR1 SEHNR, CDR2 FQNEAQ (reference sequence). CDR3 sequence reads: CASSLGTGYGYTF. DNA of the CDR3: TGTGCCAGCAGCTTAGGGACAGGGTATGGCTACACCTTC. The full variable domain, completed using reference TRBV7-9 and TRBJ1-2, is DTGVSQNPRHKITKRGQNVTFRCDPISEHNRLYWYRQTLGQGPEFLTYFQNEAQLEKSRLLSDRFSAERPKGSFSTLEIQRTEQGDSAMYLCASSLGTGYGYTFGSGTRLTVV.

The genes are TRBV5-5 and TRBJ1-2, with no clear D. Germline V gene data show CDR1 as SGHKS and CDR2 as YYEKEE (reference sequence). V was trimmed by 4 bases and J by 5 bases, leaving 12 bases between them. The CDR3 runs 13 residues. The CDR3 spells CASSPADYYGYTF. The CDR3 DNA is TGTGCCAGCAGCCCCGCAGATTATTATGGCTACACCTTC.

The chain uses TRBV28 and TRBJ1-2, with TRBD1 matching over 10 bases. This CDR3 has 15 amino acids. The germline CDR1 and CDR2 sequences are MDHEN and SYDVKM. With 5 bases clipped from V and 5 bases from J, the junction kept 8 bases outside the gene matches. The CDR3: CASSPQDRGSYGYTF. Written as DNA, the CDR3 is TGTGCCAGCAGTCCTCAGGACAGGGGGTCTTATGGCTACACCTTC.

This clone occurred a few times. CDR3 sequence reads: CASSVDSQPAEQYF. For the CDR3, the DNA is TGTGCCAGCAGCGTGGACTCACAACCGGCGGAGCAGTACTTC. V gene TRBV5-4 combines with J gene TRBJ2-7, with D possibly being TRBD2 (5 bases). Deletions cut 4 bases from V and 7 bases from J, with 18 bases between. The germline gives CDR1 SGHNT, CDR2 YYREEE (reference sequence). The CDR3 consists of 14 residues. The full variable domain, its missing parts supplied by reference TRBV5-4 and TRBJ2-7, is ETGVTQSPTHLIKTRGQQVTLRCSSQSGHNTVSWYQQALGQGPQFIFQYYREEENGRGNFPPRFSGLQFPNYSSELNVNALELDDSALYLCASSVDSQPAEQYFGPGTRLTVT.

The chain uses TRBV5-1 and TRBJ2-1, with TRBD2 as a possible D gene (5 bases). The germline V and J ends were trimmed by 2 bases and 1 base, with 16 bases remaining between them. The length of the CDR3 is 17 residues. Germline CDR1 and CDR2: SGHRS and YFSETQ. CDR3 in DNA: TGCGCCAGCAGCTTTGACCCCGGGAACCGATCCTACAATGAGCAGTTCTTC. Protein product: CASSFDPGNRSYNEQFF.

In its sample, this clone was seen once. The chain couples TRBV28 to TRBJ1-3; D is undetermined. CDR1 is MDHEN, CDR2 SYDVKM, per germline. V was trimmed by 6 bases and J by 2 bases, leaving 8 bases between them. This CDR3 spans 13 amino acids. The CDR3 loop is CASRGSAGNTIYF. CDR3 coding DNA: TGTGCCAGCAGGGGATCTGCTGGAAACACCATATATTTT.

V and J are TRBV4-1 and TRBJ2-5, with 10 bases identical to TRBD2. V was pared by 5 bases and J by 5 bases, with 8 bases of the junction left unmatched. Germline CDR1 is MGHRA and CDR2 is YSYEKL. The CDR3 consists of 15 residues. The CDR3 spells CASSDSGGSWETQYF. CDR3 DNA: TGCGCCAGCAGCGATAGCGGGGGGTCATGGGAGACCCAGTACTTC.

This chain uses TRBV5-1 with TRBJ1-1, with 7 nucleotides matching TRBD1. The CDR3 is 16 amino acids. The germline gives CDR1 SGHRS, CDR2 YFSETQ. V dropped 3 bases and J dropped 0; count of bases not matched to a gene: 8. CDR3 sequence reads: CASSYDRERVNTEAFF. As DNA, the CDR3 is TGCGCCAGCAGCTATGACAGGGAACGGGTGAACACTGAAGCTTTCTTT. The variable domain in full, completed from reference TRBV5-1 and TRBJ1-1, reads KAGVTQTPRYLIKTRGQQVTLSCSPISGHRSVSWYQQTPGQGLQFLFEYFSETQRNKGNFPGRFSGRQFSNSRSEMNVSTLELGDSALYLCASSYDRERVNTEAFFGQGTRLTVV.

The genes are TRBV10-1 and TRBJ2-7; 7 bases align to TRBD2. This CDR3 spans 16 amino acids. CDR1 is WNHNN and CDR2 is SYGVQD in the germline V gene (reference sequence). V dropped 2 bases and J dropped 4; count of bases not matched to a gene: 11. CDR3 protein: CASSEGTNLAHYEQYF. The DNA for the CDR3 is TGCGCCAGCAGTGAGGGGACTAACCTAGCTCATTACGAGCAGTACTTC.

The rearrangement uses TRBV29-1 and TRBJ1-1, with a tentative D call TRBD1 (6 bases). CDR3 length equals 12 residues. CDR1 is SQVTM, CDR2 ANQGSEA, per germline. The V gene lost 7 bases and the J gene lost 6 bases, with 15 bases spanning the gap. The CDR3 nucleotides are TGCAGCGGGCAGGGGATGGGCGCTGAAGCTTTCTTT. Amino acid sequence: CSGQGMGAEAFF.

J is TRBJ2-7 and V is TRBV30; no clear D. Looked up from germline, CDR1 is GTSNPN and CDR2 is SVGIG (reference sequence). Trimming shortened V by 5 bases and J by 0 bases, and 8 bases separated the two germline ends. This CDR3 contains 12 residues. CDR3 amino acids: CAWALGSYEQYF. DNA for the CDR3: TGTGCCTGGGCTCTTGGCTCCTACGAGCAGTACTTC. Full variable domain (rest looked up from reference TRBV30 and TRBJ2-7): SQTIHQWPATLVQPVGSPLSLECTVEGTSNPNLYWYRQAAGRGLQLLFYSVGIGQISSEVPQNLSASRPQDRQFILSSKKLLLSDSGFYLCAWALGSYEQYFGPGTRLTVT.

The CDR3 is CASSEVIGRPAEAFF. The CDR3 nucleotides read TGTGCCAGCAGTGAAGTGATAGGGAGGCCCGCTGAAGCTTTCTTT. This chain links TRBV6-1 with TRBJ1-1; D unresolved. Deletions cut 1 base from V and 6 bases from J, with 15 bases between. The CDR3 consists of 15 residues. The V gene's germline CDR1 is MNHNS and CDR2 SASEGT.

The chain recombines TRBV28 with TRBJ2-3, with 7 bases lining up with TRBD2. V trimming: 4 bases; J trimming: 6 bases; junction bases outside the gene matches: 22. The CDR3 is 19 amino acids. CDR1 and CDR2 from the germline V gene are MDHEN and SYDVKM. CDR3 sequence (DNA): TGTGCCAGCAGTTCCACCCGTGTGACTAGCCGGGATGCACACGATACGCAGTATTTT. Its protein product is CASSSTRVTSRDAHDTQYF.

The chain couples TRBV4-1 to TRBJ2-7; 9 nucleotides agree with TRBD1. CDR1 and CDR2 from the germline V gene are MGHRA and YSYEKL. This CDR3 contains 14 residues. Germline trimming cut 5 bases from V and 3 bases from J; bases unmatched to any gene: 5. DNA of the CDR3: TGCGCCAGCAGCATGGGACAGGGAAACTACGAGCAGTACTTC. This translates into CASSMGQGNYEQYF.

The chain links TRBV28 to TRBJ1-3; D call uncertain. This CDR3 has 14 amino acids. V lost 5 bases to trimming and J lost 0 bases, with 8 bases between them. CDR1 and CDR2 (germline): MDHEN, SYDVKM. DNA for the CDR3: TGTGCCAGCAGTCTCCTGAGCTCTGGAAACACCATATATTTT. Amino acids: CASSLLSSGNTIYF.

This clone occurred once. The CDR3 nucleotides are TGTGCCAGCAGGCGCTCGGGACAGATGTTAAGTTGGGATGAGCAGTTCTTC. This encodes CASRRSGQMLSWDEQFF. The genes are TRBV11-2 and TRBJ2-1; TRBD1 matches at 7 bases. Germline V gene sequence: CDR1 SGHAT, CDR2 FQNNGV. The V and J ends lost 6 bases and 8 bases, in that order; junction bases with no gene match: 19. The CDR3 totals 17 residues.

This sequence joins TRBV10-2 and TRBJ1-4, with 9 bases matching TRBD1. The germline V gene has CDR1 WSHSY and CDR2 SAAADI. Losses at the gene ends were 5 bases for V and 6 bases for J; bases not matched to a gene: 4. The CDR3 is 14 residues long. The CDR3 sequence is CASSYRGPDEKLFF. The CDR3 DNA reads TGCGCCAGCAGTTACAGGGGGCCAGATGAAAAACTGTTTTTT.

The chain employs TRBV6-1 and TRBJ2-3; 7 bases line up with TRBD1. CDR1 is MNHNS, CDR2 SASEGT, per germline. This CDR3 comprises 15 residues. After removal of 5 bases from V and 4 bases from J, the junction contained 9 bases not matched to a gene. CDR3 coding DNA: TGTGCCAGCAGTCCTCCGACAGGGTCCTCAGATACGCAGTATTTT. As protein: CASSPPTGSSDTQYF.

This clone was seen once. The V call is TRBV4-1, the J call TRBJ2-5; 11 positions agree with TRBD1. Judging by the DNA end, TRBJ2-7 fits better; the J call may be wrong. Looked up from germline, CDR1 is MGHRA and CDR2 is YSYEKL. CDR3 length: 16 amino acids. In DNA, the CDR3 is TGCGCCAGCAGCCTCAGTTCTGGACAGGGGGCAGGCGAGCAGTACTTC. Translated: CASSLSSGQGAGEQYF.